This T cell receptor beta chain was captured by sequencing in a study of cytomegalovirus exposure and HLA in healthy donors. A few counts support this clone. Its specificity is not known. Study-level points and caveats: Reportedly, diagnosis of cytomegalovirus status by the classifier showed high specificity and sensitivity. For most TCR sequences rarity was the rule, although some public TCRs occurred in many donors. Some TCR beta chains (164 of them) were listed as cytomegalovirus-associated.

Using immunoSEQ multiplex PCR, the repertoire was profiled, and TCRdb retains in-frame clones only, with some absent. The sample contains 150,000 or so clones, about 88% of which appear only once. Germline-derived CDR1 and CDR2 are ENHRY and SYGVKD. The CDR3 is made up of 12 amino acids. J was trimmed by 5 bases and V by 10 bases; bases with no gene match: 5. The TCR originated in a young man in good health and CMV-seropositive. The chain uses TRBV10-3 and TRBJ2-1; 7 bases match TRBD1. Sequencing used PBMCs. The CDR3 spells CATVGQDNEQFF. CDR3 DNA sequence: TGTGCCACGGTCGGACAGGACAATGAGCAGTTCTTC.